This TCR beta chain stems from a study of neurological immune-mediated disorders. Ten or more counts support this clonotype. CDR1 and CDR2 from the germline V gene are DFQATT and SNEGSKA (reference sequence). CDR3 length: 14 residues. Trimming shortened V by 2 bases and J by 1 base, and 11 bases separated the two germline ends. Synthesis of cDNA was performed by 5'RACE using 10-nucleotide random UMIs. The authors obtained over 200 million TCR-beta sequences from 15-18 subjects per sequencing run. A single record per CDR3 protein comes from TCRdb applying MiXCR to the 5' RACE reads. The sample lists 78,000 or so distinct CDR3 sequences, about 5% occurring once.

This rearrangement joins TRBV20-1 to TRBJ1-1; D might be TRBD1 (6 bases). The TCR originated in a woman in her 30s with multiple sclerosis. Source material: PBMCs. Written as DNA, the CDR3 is TGCAGTGCTAGAAGAGGGGGGCAGAACACTGAAGCTTTCTTT. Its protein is CSARRGGQNTEAFF.